Described below is a single TCR beta chain sequence and its context. Preparation of the TCRbeta library was carried out with unique molecular identifiers. Using its own MiXCR run on the PCR reads, TCRdb lists one record per CDR3 protein. The sample holds 300,000 to 350,000 distinct CDR3 sequences; 15% to 20% are singletons and the top ten take about 41%. This entry comes from a study of T-cell reconstitution after alpha-beta-depleted transplantation in children. This TCR was recovered from a male patient aged 2-9 years who had a stem cell transplant for acute lymphoblastic leukemia, so the T cells may come from the graft donor. The sequences come from PBMCs, mostly from graft donor cells, collected 360 days after TCRalphabeta/CD19-depleted stem cell transplant.

This CDR3 is CASSLSTGLTSGANVLTF. As DNA, the CDR3 is TGCGCCAGCAGCTTGTCGACAGGGTTGACCTCTGGGGCCAACGTCCTGACTTTC. The J gene is TRBJ2-6, the V gene TRBV5-1, with TRBD1 identical over 7 bases. With V trimmed by 1 base and J by 0 bases, 7 bases remained unmatched. Germline CDR1 reads SGHRS; CDR2 reads YFSETQ. This CDR3 has 18 residues.